These T cell receptor beta chains were read from a single sample in a study of T cells in Graves' hyperthyroidism and ophthalmopathy. Each CDR3 protein gets one entry after TCRdb re-called the multiplex PCR reads with MiXCR. In the table there are over 650,000 distinct CDR3 sequences, approximately 16% of which are singletons. Specimen: blood. The receptors stem from a man between 18 and 29 years old with Graves' hyperthyroidism. Each CDR3 is given with its conserved first and last residue. D genes are given only for firm matches. Part of the rows lack a size; the others show once, few, many or a class for expanded clones.

V gene,clone size,CDR3 length,J gene,D gene,CDR3 DNA,CDR3 protein
TRBV19,.,13,TRBJ2-2,.,TGTGCCAGTAGCCAGGAGGGGTCCGGGGAGCTGTTTTTT,CASSQEGSGELFF
TRBV20-1,.,13,TRBJ2-3,.,TGCAGTGCTAGAGGGGGGTTGGGGGATACGCAGTATTTT,CSARGGLGDTQYF
TRBV6-5,.,13,TRBJ2-7,TRBD1,TGTGCCAGCAGTTGGGGACAGACGAACGAGCAGTACTTC,CASSWGQTNEQYF
TRBV24-1,.,14,TRBJ1-4,.,TGTGCCACCGAAGAGACAGCAACTAATGAAAAACTGTCTTTT,CATEETATNEKLSF
TRBV11-3,many,16,TRBJ2-7,.,TGTGCCAGCAGCAAAGCCACAGGGATCAACTCCTACGAGCAGTACTTC,CASSKATGINSYEQYF
TRBV5-1,.,14,TRBJ2-3,TRBD1,TGCGCCAGCAGCTTGGTTGACAGGGGTCATACGCAGTATTTT,CASSLVDRGHTQYF
TRBV19,few,15,TRBJ1-5,.,TGTGCCAGTAGGGGGAAAACGTCTAGCAATCAGCCCCAGCATTTT,CASRGKTSSNQPQHF
TRBV11-1,.,15,TRBJ2-5,TRBD2,TGTGCCAGCAGGAGACTAGCGGGAGTACAAGAGACCCAGTACTTC,CASRRLAGVQETQYF
TRBV6-1,few,14,TRBJ2-3,.,TGTGCCAGCCGACCCCCGGGGGGCACAGATACGCAGTATTTT,CASRPPGGTDTQYF
TRBV20-1,many,14,TRBJ2-1,TRBD2,TGCAGTGCTGTAGATAGCGGGAGAAGGAATGAGCAGTTCTTC,CSAVDSGRRNEQFF
TRBV28,many,14,TRBJ2-7,.,TGTGCCAGCAGTTTGACAAGCAGCTCCTACGAGCAGTACTTC,CASSLTSSSYEQYF
TRBV9,many,15,TRBJ1-1,.,TGTGCCAGCAGCGTGGGAGGTGCCATGAACACTGAAGCTTTCTTT,CASSVGGAMNTEAFF
TRBV7-6,few,12,TRBJ2-1,.,TGTGCCAGCAGCTTCCTTAGGGCGGAGCAGTTCTTC,CASSFLRAEQFF
TRBV10-3,few,14,TRBJ1-1,.,TGTGCCATCAGGACTAAGGTAATAAACACTGAAGCTTTCTTT,CAIRTKVINTEAFF
TRBV7-6,few,16,TRBJ1-6,TRBD1,TGTGCCAGCAGCTTAGCACCAGGGGGCTATAATTCACCCCTCCACTTT,CASSLAPGGYNSPLHF
TRBV28,many,17,TRBJ2-2,TRBD1,TGTGCCAGCAGTCAATATTCGACAGGGAGATTATCCGGGGAGCTGTTTTTT,CASSQYSTGRLSGELFF
TRBV10-2,few,13,TRBJ2-2,.,TGCGCCAGCAGCCTCCCGCCGGACGGGGAGCTGTTTTTT,CASSLPPDGELFF
TRBV29-1,many,13,TRBJ2-7,TRBD2,TGCAGCGTTGAAGATAGCGGGGTTTACGAGCAGTACTTC,CSVEDSGVYEQYF
TRBV10-3,.,15,TRBJ2-7,TRBD1,TGTGCCATCAGTGAATTAGGCAGGGGGCACTACGAGCAGTACTTC,CAISELGRGHYEQYF
TRBV6-1,many,15,TRBJ2-7,TRBD2,TGTGCCAGCAGTTTTGTGTCTAGCGGACTCTACGAGCAGTACTTC,CASSFVSSGLYEQYF
TRBV10-3,many,17,TRBJ2-1,.,TGTGCCATCAGTGACCCCTCCGGGAGTCGGTCCTACAATGAGCAGTTCTTC,CAISDPSGSRSYNEQFF
TRBV6-2/TRBV6-3,few,14,TRBJ2-7,.,TGTGCCAGCCTCGAGGAGGGGGCGCGAAACGAGCAGTACTTC,CASLEEGARNEQYF
TRBV7-9,.,15,TRBJ1-1,.,TGTGCCAGCAACCCGACAGGTCGATCCGGTCGGGAAGCTTTCTTT,CASNPTGRSGREAFF
TRBV7-2,many,14,TRBJ2-3,.,TGTGCCAGCAGCACCTACTTAGGAACAGATACGCAGTATTTT,CASSTYLGTDTQYF
TRBV28,many,14,TRBJ2-1,TRBD2,TGTGCCAGCAGTCGGCTAGCGGGCCCGCAATGGCAGTTCTTC,CASSRLAGPQWQFF
TRBV30,.,13,TRBJ2-6,.,TGTGCCTGGATGCAGGCTGGGGCCAACGTCCTGACTTTC,CAWMQAGANVLTF
TRBV30,few,16,TRBJ2-3,TRBD2,TGTGCCTGGAGTGGGGGTGCTAGCGGGAACACAGATACGCAGTATTTT,CAWSGGASGNTDTQYF
TRBV18,many,17,TRBJ2-5,.,TGTGCCAGCTCCCTCTCGGCGCTCCGGAGTAACGCAGAGACCCAGTACTTC,CASSLSALRSNAETQYF
TRBV10-3,few,14,TRBJ2-7,TRBD1,TGTGCCATCAGTGAGACTGGGACAGGGGGCGAGCAGTACTTC,CAISETGTGGEQYF
TRBV27,many,15,TRBJ2-5,TRBD1,TGTGCCAGCAGTCGAACAGCCGACAGGGGAGAGACCCAGTACTTC,CASSRTADRGETQYF
TRBV5-1,few,15,TRBJ2-5,.,TGCGCCAGCAGCGCGGGGACACATGAAGGGGAGACCCAGTACTTC,CASSAGTHEGETQYF
TRBV18,few,12,TRBJ1-4,.,TGTGCCAGCTCACCCGGGAATGAAAAACTGTTTTTT,CASSPGNEKLFF
TRBV3-1,many,16,TRBJ2-1,.,TGTGCCAGCAGCCAGGAGGGGGCCCGGACGAACAATGAGCAGTTCTTC,CASSQEGARTNNEQFF
TRBV14,few,13,TRBJ1-6,TRBD1,TGTGCCAGCAGCCGGACAGGGCATTCACCCCTCCACTTT,CASSRTGHSPLHF
TRBV10-3,.,12,TRBJ1-2,.,TGTGCCATCAGTTCCGGCAGGGGAGGCTACACCTTC,CAISSGRGGYTF
TRBV24-1,few,12,TRBJ1-1,.,TGTGCCACCAGTGACCTCCAGGGAAATGGTTTCTTT,CATSDLQGNGFF
TRBV20-1,many,12,TRBJ1-1,.,TGCAGTGCCGCCCCGTTGAACACTGAAGCTTTCTTT,CSAAPLNTEAFF
TRBV9,few,18,TRBJ2-1,TRBD2,TGTGCCAGCAGCACCGGACCTAGCGGGATATTCAGCGACAATGAGCAGTTCTTC,CASSTGPSGIFSDNEQFF
TRBV12-3/TRBV12-4,.,15,TRBJ2-7,.,TGTGCCAGCAGCCCCGGACGGGGCCGCATCTACGAGCAGTACTTC,CASSPGRGRIYEQYF
TRBV24-1,many,16,TRBJ1-2,.,TGTGCCACCAGTGATCCCGGGCGTGTGGAATCTTCTGGCTACACCTTC,CATSDPGRVESSGYTF
TRBV12-3/TRBV12-4,.,17,TRBJ2-5,TRBD2,TGTGCCAGCACCGCCGGACTAGCGGAAGGGTACCAAGAGACCCAGTACTTC,CASTAGLAEGYQETQYF
TRBV7-9,many,16,TRBJ2-7,.,TGTGCCAGCAGCTTAGTTGGCAGGGGCGTAAACTACGAGCAGTACTTC,CASSLVGRGVNYEQYF
TRBV12-3/TRBV12-4,.,15,TRBJ2-7,TRBD2,TGTGCCAGCACCCTAAGGAGCGGGGGGACCTACGAGCAGTACTTC,CASTLRSGGTYEQYF
TRBV28,few,15,TRBJ1-5,.,TGTGCCAGCAGTTTAAGGGGGGATTGGAATCAGCCCCAGCATTTT,CASSLRGDWNQPQHF
TRBV7-8,many,13,TRBJ1-2,.,TGTGCCAGCAGCTTAGCGGGATCCTATGGCTACACCTTC,CASSLAGSYGYTF
TRBV24-1,few,15,TRBJ1-4,TRBD1,TGTGCCACCAGTGATCCAGGGGGCGCTGGGGAAAAACTGTTTTTT,CATSDPGGAGEKLFF
TRBV7-9,few,15,TRBJ2-5,TRBD2,TGTGCCAGCAGTCAAGCCGGGGGGGTCCAAGAGACCCAGTACTTC,CASSQAGGVQETQYF
TRBV12-3/TRBV12-4,many,17,TRBJ2-1,TRBD2,TGTGCCAGCAGATCCCTCCCGATACTAGCGGGTAACAATGAGCAGTTCTTC,CASRSLPILAGNNEQFF
TRBV27,few,18,TRBJ2-2,TRBD2,TGTGCCAGCAGTTTAACGGTTAGCGGGAGGGCTAACACCGGGGAGCTGTTTTTT,CASSLTVSGRANTGELFF
TRBV7-9,.,13,TRBJ2-3,.,TGTGCCAGCGCGGGACTTTCCACAGATACGCAGTATTTT,CASAGLSTDTQYF
TRBV2,many,15,TRBJ1-5,.,TGTGCCAGCAGATCGACGATCGGAAGCAATCAGCCCCAGCATTTT,CASRSTIGSNQPQHF
TRBV30,many,12,TRBJ1-6,.,TGTGCCTGGAGTGGCCGAAACCGCTACCTCCACTTT,CAWSGRNRYLHF
TRBV20-1,.,14,TRBJ1-5,.,TGCAGTGCAACGACAGCCGATAGCAATCAGCCCCAGCATTTT,CSATTADSNQPQHF
TRBV7-9,.,15,TRBJ2-5,TRBD2,TGTGCCAGCAGCTTAGGAGCTAGCGGGAGGGAGACCCAGTACTTC,CASSLGASGRETQYF